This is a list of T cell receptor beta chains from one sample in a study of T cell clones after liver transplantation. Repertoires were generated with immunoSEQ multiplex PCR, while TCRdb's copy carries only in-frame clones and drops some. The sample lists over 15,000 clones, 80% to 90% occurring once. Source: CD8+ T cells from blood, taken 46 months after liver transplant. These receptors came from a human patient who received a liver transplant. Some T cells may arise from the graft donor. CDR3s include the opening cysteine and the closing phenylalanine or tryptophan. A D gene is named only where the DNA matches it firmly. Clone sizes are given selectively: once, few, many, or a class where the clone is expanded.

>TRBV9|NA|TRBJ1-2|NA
CASSPGGDSGYTF
TGTGCCAGCAGCCCCGGGGGGGATTCGGGCTACACCTTC
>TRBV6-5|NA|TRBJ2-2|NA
CASSYSRDYTGELFF
TGTGCCAGCAGCTACTCGCGGGATTACACCGGGGAGCTGTTTTTT
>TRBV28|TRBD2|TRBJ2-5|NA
CASSLGLAGGQGETQYF
TGTGCCAGCAGTTTAGGGTTAGCGGGAGGCCAGGGGGAGACCCAGTACTTC
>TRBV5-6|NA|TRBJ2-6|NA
CASSFYRAGANVLTF
TGTGCCAGCAGCTTCTACAGGGCAGGGGCCAACGTCCTGACTTTC
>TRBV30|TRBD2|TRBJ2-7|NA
CAWSLGLAGAREQYF
TGTGCCTGGAGCTTGGGGCTAGCGGGAGCCCGCGAGCAGTACTTC
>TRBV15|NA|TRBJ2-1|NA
CATSRPPPSRTKQFF
TGTGCCACCAGCAGACCTCCCCCCTCTAGGACCAAGCAGTTCTTC
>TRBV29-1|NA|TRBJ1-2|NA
CSVDGSGGSNYGYTF
TGCAGCGTGGACGGGAGCGGGGGGAGTAACTATGGCTACACCTTC
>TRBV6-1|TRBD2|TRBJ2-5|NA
CASSEAVGLAGVGETQYF
TGTGCCAGCAGTGAAGCGGTGGGACTAGCGGGAGTCGGAGAGACCCAGTACTTC
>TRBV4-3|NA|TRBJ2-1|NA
CASSQDRGLDNEQFF
TGCGCCAGCAGCCAAGATAGAGGGCTGGACAATGAGCAGTTCTTC
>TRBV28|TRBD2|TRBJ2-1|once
CASSYPGLAGGPEYNEQFF
TGTGCCAGCAGTTACCCGGGACTAGCGGGAGGGCCGGAGTACAATGAGCAGTTCTTC
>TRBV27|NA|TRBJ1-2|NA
CASRPGPLNYGYTF
TGTGCCAGCAGACCGGGACCGCTGAACTATGGCTACACCTTC
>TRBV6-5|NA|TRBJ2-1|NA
CASNQDWSSYNEQFF
TGTGCCAGCAACCAGGACTGGAGCTCCTACAATGAGCAGTTCTTC
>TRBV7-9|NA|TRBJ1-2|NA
CASSSPRVPYGYTF
TGTGCCAGCAGCTCCCCGCGAGTCCCCTATGGCTACACCTTC
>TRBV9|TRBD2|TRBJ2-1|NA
CASSAGLAGGSEQFF
TGTGCCAGCAGCGCGGGACTAGCGGGTGGGAGTGAGCAGTTCTTC
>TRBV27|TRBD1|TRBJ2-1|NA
CASSAGTGGNEQFF
TGTGCCAGCAGCGCCGGGACAGGGGGGAATGAGCAGTTCTTC
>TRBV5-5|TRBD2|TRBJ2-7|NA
CASSGGTSALYEQYF
TGTGCCAGCAGCGGCGGGACTAGCGCCCTCTACGAGCAGTACTTC
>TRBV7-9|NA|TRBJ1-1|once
CASSLLNTEAFF
TGTGCCAGCAGCTTACTGAACACTGAAGCTTTCTTT
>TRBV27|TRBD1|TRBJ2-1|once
CASSLWTGPHNEQFF
TGTGCCAGCAGTTTATGGACAGGCCCTCACAATGAGCAGTTCTTC
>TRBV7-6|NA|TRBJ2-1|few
CASSFTQGEQFF
TGTGCCAGCAGCTTTACGCAGGGTGAGCAGTTCTTC
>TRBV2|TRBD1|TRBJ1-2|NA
CASSDNRGSYGYTF
TGTGCCAGCAGTGATAACAGGGGAAGCTATGGCTACACCTTC
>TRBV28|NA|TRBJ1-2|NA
CAIQQGTYGYTF
TGTGCCATCCAACAGGGCACCTATGGCTACACCTTC
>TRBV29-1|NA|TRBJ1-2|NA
CSVRTGNYGYTF
TGCAGCGTTAGGACGGGTAACTATGGCTACACCTTC
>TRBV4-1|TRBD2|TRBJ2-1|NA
CASSHVTSGGVNEQFF
TGCGCCAGCAGCCACGTGACTAGCGGAGGCGTAAATGAGCAGTTCTTC
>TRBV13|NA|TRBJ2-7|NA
CASSLVFGGHYEQYF
TGTGCCAGCAGCTTAGTGTTTGGGGGGCACTACGAGCAGTACTTC
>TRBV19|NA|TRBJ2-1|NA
CASGPRGLSYNEQFF
TGTGCCAGTGGGCCCCGAGGGTTATCCTACAATGAGCAGTTCTTC
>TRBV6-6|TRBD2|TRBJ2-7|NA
CASSFQTSGSSYEQYF
TGTGCCAGCAGTTTCCAAACTAGCGGGAGCTCCTACGAGCAATACTTC
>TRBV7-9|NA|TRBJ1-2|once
CASSLNGGYTF
TGTGCCAGCAGCCTCAACGGTGGCTACACCTTC
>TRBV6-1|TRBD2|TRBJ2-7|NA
CASSALSGDLTYEQYF
TGTGCCAGCAGTGCACTCAGCGGGGATCTAACCTACGAGCAGTACTTC
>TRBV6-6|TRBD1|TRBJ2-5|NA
CASSTGVVEGFETQYF
TGTGCCAGCAGTACAGGGGTCGTCGAGGGTTTCGAGACCCAGTACTTC
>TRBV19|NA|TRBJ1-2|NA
CASSIYEGSYGYTF
TGTGCCAGTAGTATATACGAGGGATCCTATGGCTACACCTTC
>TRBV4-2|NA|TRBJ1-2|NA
CASRGPSARSYGYTF
TGTGCCAGCAGAGGTCCCTCGGCGCGCTCCTATGGCTACACCTTC
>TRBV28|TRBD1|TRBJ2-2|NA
CASSSDRESNTGELFF
TGTGCCAGCAGTTCCGACAGGGAATCGAACACCGGGGAGCTGTTTTTT
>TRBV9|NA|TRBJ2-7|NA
CASSVGGTISYEQYF
TGTGCCAGCAGCGTGGGGGGAACCATCTCCTACGAGCAGTACTTC
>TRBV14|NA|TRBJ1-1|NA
CASSLMGANTEAFF
TGTGCCAGCAGCCTGATGGGGGCGAACACTGAAGCTTTCTTT
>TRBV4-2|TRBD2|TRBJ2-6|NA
CASSPYGDSGISGANVLTF
TGTGCCAGCAGCCCCTATGGCGATAGCGGGATTTCTGGGGCCAACGTCCTGACTTTC
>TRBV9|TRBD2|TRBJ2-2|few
CASSVSNWAGAANTGELFF
TGTGCCAGCAGCGTATCGAATTGGGCGGGAGCTGCGAACACCGGGGAGCTGTTTTTT